This record concerns one TCR beta chain sequence. The sample originates from a study of shared clonotypes between healthy human individuals. TCRdb's copy holds only in-frame clones and misses some; the assay was immunoSEQ multiplex PCR. This table holds about 2.3 million clones, 80% to 95% found once. This CDR3 region has 14 residues. CDR1 and CDR2 from the germline V gene are SGHTA and FQGNSA. The germline V and J ends were trimmed by 5 bases and 4 bases, with 11 bases remaining between them. The clonotype was recovered from a man aged 18 to 30 in good health. Some clones in this sample may be carry-over from other donors' samples. The specimen was naive CD4+ T cells from PBMCs. Subset reported: CD45RA+ positively selected. This chain joins TRBV7-2 and TRBJ2-2; no firm D call. CDR3 nucleotide sequence: TGTGCCAGCAGCCTGCTTTCTGGCACCGGGGAGCTGTTTTTT. Amino acids: CASSLLSGTGELFF.